The 22 T cell receptor beta chains listed next were all sequenced from one sample in a study of Graves' ophthalmopathy and Graves' hyperthyroidism. RNA transcripts were the template, and TCR beta CDR3 regions were amplified from them. RT-PCR in the first round used HTBI primers; a second-round multiplex PCR followed. MiXCR, applied by TCRdb to the multiplex PCR reads, yields one record per CDR3 protein. In the table there are 450,000 to 600,000 distinct CDR3 sequences, less than 40% of which are singletons. Sequencing input: peripheral blood or thyroid tissue (not recorded which). Receptors were obtained from an adult man with Graves' hyperthyroidism.

This clonotype was detected ten times or more. J is TRBJ1-2 and V is TRBV19; D might be TRBD1 (6 bases). CDR1 is LNHDA and CDR2 is SQIVND in the germline V gene (reference sequence). This CDR3 has 15 amino acids. V was shortened by 5 bases and J by 2 bases, with 15 bases between the two germline ends. This CDR3 is CASSGRDGQNYGYTF. CDR3 DNA: TGTGCCAGTAGTGGCCGGGACGGACAGAACTATGGCTACACCTTC.

The V gene is TRBV5-6, the J gene TRBJ1-2, with D possibly TRBD1 on 5 matching bases. The germline V gene has CDR1 SGHDT and CDR2 YYEEEE. The CDR3 covers 16 residues. V was cut by 4 bases and J by 8 bases, with 24 bases left in between. The CDR3 nucleotides are TGTGCCAGCAGCGAGTACGCCGGGACGAGGGCTCTAGGCTACACCTTC. Translated: CASSEYAGTRALGYTF.

In this sample, this clonotype turned up a few times. The chain combines TRBV3-1 with TRBJ2-7, with a tentative D call TRBD1 (5 bases). The CDR3 is made up of 14 amino acids. Deletions cut 6 bases from V and 5 bases from J, with 17 bases between. Germline values: CDR1 LGHDT, CDR2 YNNKEL (reference sequence). CDR3 residues: CASSLSAGYHEQYF. CDR3 nucleotide sequence: TGTGCCAGCAGTTTATCGGCAGGGTATCACGAGCAGTACTTC.

This clonotype was seen many times. The CDR3 protein is CASFQTGGETQYF. The CDR3 nucleotides are TGTGCCAGTTTCCAGACAGGGGGGGAGACCCAGTACTTC. The chain combines TRBV6-5 with TRBJ2-5, with 9 positions matching TRBD1. V trimming: 9 bases; J trimming: 5 bases; junction bases outside the gene matches: 7. Germline assignment: CDR1 MNHEY and CDR2 SVGAGI. CDR3 length: 13 residues.

The V call is TRBV25-1, the J call TRBJ2-3; 8 bases map to TRBD2. The germline gives CDR1 MGHDK, CDR2 SYGVNS. The V gene end was trimmed by 5 bases and the J gene end by 0 bases; junction bases not matched to a gene: 10. The CDR3 runs to 17 residues. The CDR3 spells CASSLGASGPSTDTQYF. For the CDR3, the DNA is TGTGCCAGCAGTTTAGGTGCTAGCGGGCCCAGCACAGATACGCAGTATTTT.

A note on this clonotype: Being one base from a much bigger clone, this may be a read error. The V gene is TRBV3-1, the J gene TRBJ1-2; D is uncertain. The CDR3 totals 13 residues. In germline, CDR1 is LGHDT, CDR2 YNNKEL (reference sequence). The chain's CDR3 is CASSQDVGHGCTF. CDR3 bases: TGTGCCAGCAGCCAAGATGTAGGGCATGGCTGCACCTTC.

V is TRBV9 and J is TRBJ1-6; TRBD1 agrees at 7 bases. V lost 0 bases to trimming and J lost 7 bases; unmatched junction nucleotides: 4. Germline-derived CDR1 and CDR2 are SGDLS and YYNGEE. CDR3 length: 15 amino acids. CDR3 nucleotide sequence: TGTGCCAGCAGCGTAGAAGGGGGCAAGAATTCACCCCTCCACTTT. Its protein is CASSVEGGKNSPLHF.

The J gene is TRBJ2-5, the V gene TRBV5-5; a weak D match, TRBD2 (6 bases). From germline, CDR1 is SGHKS and CDR2 YYEKEE (reference sequence). The CDR3 is made up of 13 amino acids. CDR3 amino acids: CARSSGGSETQYF. The CDR3 DNA is TGTGCTAGATCCTCCGGGGGATCCGAGACCCAGTACTTC.

This clonotype was found many times. This chain connects TRBV25-1 to TRBJ1-4; D gene ambiguous. The CDR3 length is 16 residues. The V gene's germline CDR1 is MGHDK and CDR2 SYGVNS. V was shortened by 1 base and J by 8 bases, with 17 bases between the two germline ends. The CDR3 loop is CASSELAGWVGEKLFF. The CDR3, as DNA: TGTGCCAGCAGTGAATTAGCTGGTTGGGTCGGGGAAAAACTGTTTTTT.

This clonotype was observed a few times. The chain combines TRBV29-1 with TRBJ2-3, with 10 bases matching TRBD1. Unmatched junction bases numbered 7, after V lost 0 bases and J lost 10 bases. This CDR3 is built from 14 residues. Looked up from germline, CDR1 is SQVTM and CDR2 is ANQGSEA. The CDR3 DNA reads TGCAGCGTTGAAGATCCGGGACAGGGGCAGGCGCAGTATTTT. It specifies CSVEDPGQGQAQYF.

In this sample, this clonotype turned up a few times. The chain couples TRBV24-1 to TRBJ2-7; D unclear. Matching the DNA end better, TRBJ2-1 makes the J call doubtful. Germline V gives CDR1 KGHDR, CDR2 SFDVKD. The CDR3 contains 13 residues. CDR3 amino acids: CATSDLHRDEQFF. Written as DNA, the CDR3 is TGTGCCACCAGTGATTTGCATAGGGATGAGCAGTTCTTC.

In its sample, this clonotype was seen many times. The genes are TRBV12-3 or TRBV12-4 and TRBJ1-1; D may be TRBD1 (5 bases). V lost 1 base and J lost 0, with 12 bases in between. The CDR3 loop spans 16 amino acids. CDR3 DNA sequence: TGTGCCAGCAGTTTAGGAGGAGGGACCATGAACACTGAAGCTTTCTTT. This codes for CASSLGGGTMNTEAFF.

Many counts were recorded for this clonotype. V gene TRBV29-1 combines with J gene TRBJ1-2, with 7 bases that match TRBD1. Losses at the gene ends were 0 bases for V and 7 bases for J; bases not matched to a gene: 8. The CDR3 is made up of 14 amino acids. The V gene's germline CDR1 is SQVTM and CDR2 ANQGSEA. In nucleotides, the CDR3 is TGCAGCGTTGAAGATTCGCGACAGGGTTTTGGCTACACCTTC. This encodes CSVEDSRQGFGYTF. The entire variable domain, with the rest obtained from reference TRBV29-1 and TRBJ1-2, is as follows: SAVISQKPSRDICQRGTSLTIQCQVDSQVTMMFWYRQQPGQSLTLIATANQGSEATYESGFVIDKFPISRPNLTFSTLTVSNMSPEDSSIYLCSVEDSRQGFGYTFGSGTRLTVV.

The chain carries TRBV19 and TRBJ1-1, with D perhaps TRBD1 (6 bases). CDR1 and CDR2 (germline): LNHDA, SQIVND (reference sequence). Trimming stripped 7 bases from V and 6 bases from J, with 12 bases between. The CDR3 totals 12 residues. Here the CDR3 DNA reads TGTGCCAGTACCCAAAGGGGGTCTGAAGCTTTCTTT. Translating gives CASTQRGSEAFF.

This clonotype showed up many times. This chain connects TRBV6-6 to TRBJ2-7; D not certain. Trimming stripped 2 bases from V and 6 bases from J, with 11 bases between. Per germline, CDR1 MNHNY and CDR2 SVGAGI (reference sequence). The length of the CDR3 is 13 residues. The DNA for the CDR3 is TGTGCCAGCAGTTACGAGGTTTCACCCGAGCAGTACTTC. Encoded protein: CASSYEVSPEQYF.

This sequence joins TRBV10-2 and TRBJ2-5, with D uncertain. The CDR3 length is 14 residues. V gave up 3 bases and J gave up 2 bases, with 10 bases separating them. In germline, CDR1 is WSHSY, CDR2 SAAADI. The DNA for the CDR3 is TGCGCCAGCAGTGAATTTACGATACAAGAGACCCAGTACTTC. Translating it yields CASSEFTIQETQYF.

This clonotype has ten or more counts. The junction departs from germline at one end; a sequencing error may be responsible. The chain has TRBV27 and TRBJ1-2; no definite D call. The CDR3 extends over 14 amino acids. Germline V CDR1 and CDR2: MNHEY, SMNVEV (reference sequence). For the CDR3, the DNA is TGTGCCAGCAGTTTATCCACAGTGGATTTCGACTCCCACTTC. Protein: CASSLSTVDFDSHF.

Many counts were recorded for this clonotype. The junction and the germline gene differ at one end; a read error may be behind it. The J gene is TRBJ2-2, the V gene TRBV12-3 or TRBV12-4; either TRBD1 or TRBD2 may supply D (6 bases each). This CDR3 spans 14 amino acids. The CDR3 coding sequence is TGCGCCAGCAGCTTGGAGGGGGTCACCGGGGAGCTGTTTTTT. This codes for CASSLEGVTGELFF.

The chain has TRBV29-1 and TRBJ1-1; 8 bases map to TRBD1. CDR3 length equals 14 residues. Germline V gives CDR1 SQVTM, CDR2 ANQGSEA. The V segment lost 6 bases and the J segment 2 bases; nucleotides outside the gene matches: 8. CDR3 residues: CSVQTGEQNTEAFF. The CDR3 DNA reads as TGCAGCGTCCAGACAGGGGAACAAAACACTGAAGCTTTCTTT.

The table lists this clonotype with many counts. The chain has TRBV6-5 and TRBJ1-2; no reliable D call. Trimming took 6 bases from V and 6 from J, leaving 11 bases between them. This CDR3 comprises 12 residues. Germline values: CDR1 MNHEY, CDR2 SVGAGI. CDR3 sequence (DNA): TGTGCCAGCAGCCCATCTAGGGATGGCTACACCTTC. Residues: CASSPSRDGYTF.

This clonotype has ten or more counts. V is TRBV2 and J is TRBJ1-1; D is unresolved. Trimming left V 6 bases short and J 1 base short, with 12 bases between. This CDR3 has 14 amino acids. Germline V gene data show CDR1 as SNHLY and CDR2 as FYNNEI. The CDR3 DNA reads TGTGCCAGCAGGGGAATCACAAGGAACACTGAAGCTTTCTTT. Translating it yields CASRGITRNTEAFF.

As to this clonotype: Given a much more abundant clone one base away, this may be a read error. CDR3 region: CAGSYRGPTAEAFF. The CDR3 DNA reads as TGTGCCGGCAGTTATCGGGGCCCGACCGCTGAAGCTTTCTTT. The J gene is TRBJ1-1, the V gene TRBV6-5; tentatively, D is TRBD1 (5 bases). The CDR3 contains 14 residues. Germline CDR1 and CDR2: MNHEY and SVGAGI.